This is a list of T cell receptor beta chains from one sample in a study of blood T cell repertoires in COVID-19. Profiled with immunoSEQ multiplex PCR; TCRdb holds only in-frame clones, not every one. Here the sample spans about 360,000 clones, around 86% being singletons. Sequencing input: peripheral blood. Receptors originate from a human donor in a cohort sampled during active COVID-19. CDR3s include the opening cysteine and the closing phenylalanine or tryptophan. The D gene is left open where the match is weak. The size entry is marked missing in some rows and otherwise reads once, few, many or a size class.

. | TRBJ2-6 | TRBV28 | few | CASSFQGPSSSGANVLTF | TGTGCCAGCAGTTTTCAGGGTCCATCGAGTTCTGGGGCCAACGTCCTGACTTTC
. | TRBJ2-2 | TRBV11-3 | once | CASSRASTGELFF | TGTGCCAGCAGCCGAGCGAGCACCGGGGAGCTGTTTTTT
TRBD1 | TRBJ2-7 | TRBV27 | once | CASLSLGQGLHEQYF | TGTGCCAGCCTTTCCTTGGGACAGGGACTCCACGAGCAGTACTTC
. | TRBJ1-1 | TRBV12-3/TRBV12-4 | . | CASSWDISGGAFF | TGTGCCAGCAGCTGGGACATTTCGGGGGGAGCTTTCTTT
. | TRBJ2-1 | TRBV21-1 | . | CALFEQFF | TGTGCTCTTTTTGAGCAGTTCTTC
TRBD1 | TRBJ1-5 | TRBV10-3 | few | CAISESMGTANLPQHF | TGTGCCATCAGTGAGTCAATGGGGACAGCCAATCTGCCCCAGCATTTT
. | TRBJ2-1 | TRBV30 | few | CAWRGRDSLLYNEQFF | TGTGCCTGGAGGGGACGGGACTCCCTTTTGTACAATGAGCAGTTCTTC
TRBD1 | TRBJ2-1 | TRBV9 | . | CASSRMGQGTNNEQFF | TGTGCCAGCAGCCGGATGGGACAGGGAACGAACAATGAGCAGTTCTTC
. | TRBJ2-4 | TRBV3-1/TRBV3-2 | . | CASSGRGIGNIQYF | TGTGCCAGCAGCGGTAGGGGGATTGGGAACATTCAGTACTTC
. | TRBJ1-6 | TRBV30 | . | CAWSWVRLRGNSPLHF | TGTGCCTGGAGTTGGGTTCGGCTCCGGGGGAACTCACCCCTCCACTTT
. | TRBJ1-1 | TRBV5-1 | . | CASSPRQANTEAFF | TGCGCCAGCAGCCCCCGACAGGCCAACACTGAAGCTTTCTTT
TRBD1 | TRBJ2-2 | TRBV28 | few | CASSRTGNTGELFF | TGTGCCAGCAGCCGGACAGGGAACACCGGGGAGCTGTTTTTT
TRBD2 | TRBJ2-1 | TRBV5-6 | . | CASSPRAGGPNEQFF | TGTGCCAGCAGCCCGCGGGCGGGGGGGCCCAATGAGCAGTTCTTC
TRBD1 | TRBJ2-3 | TRBV7-2 | . | CASSLAWAGGEDTQYF | TGTGCCAGCAGCTTAGCGTGGGCAGGGGGCGAAGATACGCAGTATTTT
TRBD2 | TRBJ2-7 | TRBV6-4 | once | CASSPVSGGPSEQYF | TGTGCCAGCAGTCCCGTTTCGGGAGGGCCCAGCGAGCAGTACTTC
. | TRBJ2-1 | TRBV19 | . | CASSIRGEQFF | TGTGCCAGTAGTATCCGCGGGGAGCAGTTCTTC
. | TRBJ2-2 | TRBV5-5 | few | CASSLLSTGELFF | TGTGCCAGCAGCTTACTGTCGACCGGGGAGCTGTTTTTT
TRBD1 | TRBJ1-2 | TRBV9 | . | CASSERAGQGESYGYTF | TGTGCCAGCAGCGAAAGGGCAGGACAGGGTGAGAGCTATGGCTACACCTTC
. | TRBJ1-1 | TRBV5-8 | . | CASIQPDSRAFF | TGTGCCAGCATTCAGCCGGACAGTCGAGCTTTCTTT
TRBD1 | TRBJ2-7 | TRBV5-1 | once | CASSLVGGVSYEQYF | TGCGCCAGCAGCTTGGTAGGGGGCGTCTCCTACGAGCAGTACTTC
. | TRBJ1-1 | TRBV6-1 | once | CASSEVGSTEAFF | TGTGCCAGCAGTGAAGTTGGGAGCACTGAAGCTTTCTTT
. | TRBJ1-1 | TRBV7-8 | few | CASRLTKNTEAFF | TGTGCCAGCAGGTTGACAAAGAACACTGAAGCTTTCTTT
. | TRBJ1-1 | TRBV5-1 | . | CASSLASGVTEAFF | TGCGCCAGCAGCTTGGCATCAGGGGTAACTGAAGCTTTCTTT
. | TRBJ2-7 | TRBV20-1 | . | CSASIRGYEQYF | TGCAGTGCTAGTATTCGAGGTTACGAGCAGTACTTC
. | TRBJ1-2 | TRBV14 | . | CASSPDLQRNYGYTF | TGTGCCAGCAGTCCTGACCTACAGAGAAACTATGGCTACACCTTC
. | TRBJ1-2 | TRBV3-1/TRBV3-2 | many | CASSHTTGTFDYTF | TGTGCCAGCAGCCACACGACCGGGACTTTTGACTACACCTTC
. | TRBJ1-1 | TRBV28 | . | CASTGTGYTEAFF | TGTGCCAGCACGGGCACAGGGTACACTGAAGCTTTCTTT
TRBD1 | TRBJ1-5 | TRBV5-1 | . | CASSLEGTGNQPQHF | TGCGCCAGCAGCTTGGAGGGGACAGGCAATCAGCCCCAGCATTTT
TRBD1 | TRBJ1-4 | TRBV5-4 | . | CASSQPGGNEKLFF | TGTGCCAGCAGCCAGCCAGGGGGTAATGAAAAACTGTTTTTT
TRBD1 | TRBJ1-6 | TRBV7-8 | . | CASSPLPGTAYLYNSPLHF | TGTGCCAGCAGCCCCCTCCCCGGGACAGCCTATCTCTATAATTCACCCCTCCACTTT
. | TRBJ2-7 | TRBV9 | . | CASSSSSSGYGEQYF | TGTGCCAGCAGCTCTTCTTCGTCGGGGTACGGGGAGCAGTACTTC
. | TRBJ1-5 | TRBV6-5 | . | CASRVPWGNNQPQHF | TGTGCCAGCAGAGTCCCTTGGGGCAACAATCAGCCCCAGCATTTT
TRBD1 | TRBJ2-5 | TRBV10-3 | once | CAISELGQGQETQYF | TGTGCCATCAGTGAGTTGGGACAGGGCCAAGAGACCCAGTACTTC